This T cell receptor (beta chain) stems from a study of blood T cell repertoires in COVID-19. Across the study: Some COVID-19 samples were acute and others convalescent; all came from the United States, Italy and Spain. Nucleic acid was either cDNA or gDNA, and it came from T cells, B-cell-depleted T cells, or PBMCs.

How the authors handled the data: Using reference gene primer amplification, nucleated cell counts were estimated. Produced via immunoSEQ multiplex PCR; TCRdb's table is partial and in-frame only. That table furnishes V, J and clone size, whereas the DNA furnished D and trimming. This table holds around 200,000 clones, 87% found once. Material for sequencing was peripheral blood. The clonotype was recovered from a woman younger than 35 who had recovered from COVID-19.

The CDR3 DNA reads as TGTGCCAGTAGTATTTCGGGAATCGCCAACTATGGCTACACCTTC. This encodes CASSISGIANYGYTF. V usage is TRBV19 and J usage is TRBJ1-2; D is ambiguous. The V gene's germline CDR1 is LNHDA and CDR2 SQIVND (reference sequence). With 3 bases removed from V and 2 bases from J, the gap between germline ends came to 13 bases. The CDR3 spans 15 residues.